This TCR beta chain was captured by sequencing in a study of control samples from healthy donors and cancer patients. The method was immunoSEQ multiplex PCR; TCRdb's version includes in-frame clones alone and lacks a portion of them. The sample shows 390,000 or so clones, 75% to 95% of them seen only once. The CDR3 has 15 residues. Germline loops: CDR1 ENHRY, CDR2 SYGVKD. V was pared by 10 bases and J by 0 bases, with 16 bases between. The J gene is TRBJ2-1, the V gene TRBV10-3, with D perhaps given as TRBD1 or TRBD2 (5 bases each). This TCR came from a middle-aged man with head and neck cancer. The source material was PBMCs. CDR3 residues: CATTLGDPSYNEQFF. For the CDR3, the DNA is TGTGCCACGACCTTGGGGGACCCCTCCTACAATGAGCAGTTCTTC.